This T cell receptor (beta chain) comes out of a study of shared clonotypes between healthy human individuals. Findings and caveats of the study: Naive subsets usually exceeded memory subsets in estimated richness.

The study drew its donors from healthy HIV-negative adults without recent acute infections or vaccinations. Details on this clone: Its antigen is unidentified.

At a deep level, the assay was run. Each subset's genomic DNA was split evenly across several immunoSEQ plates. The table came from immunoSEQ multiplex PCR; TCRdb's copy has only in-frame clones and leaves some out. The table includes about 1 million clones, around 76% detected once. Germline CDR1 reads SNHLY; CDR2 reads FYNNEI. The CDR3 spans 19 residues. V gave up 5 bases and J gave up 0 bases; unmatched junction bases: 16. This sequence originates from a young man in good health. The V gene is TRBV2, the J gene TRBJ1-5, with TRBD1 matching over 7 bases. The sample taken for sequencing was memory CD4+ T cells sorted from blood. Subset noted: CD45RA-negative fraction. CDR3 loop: CASSPGTARIYDSNQPQHF. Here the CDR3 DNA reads TGTGCCAGCAGTCCTGGGACAGCCCGAATCTACGATAGCAATCAGCCCCAGCATTTT. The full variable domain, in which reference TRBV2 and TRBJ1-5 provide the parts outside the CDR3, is EPEVTQTPSHQVTQMGQEVILRCVPISNHLYFYWYRQILGQKVEFLVSFYNNEISEKSEIFDDQFSVERPDGSNFTLKIRSTKLEDSAMYFCASSPGTARIYDSNQPQHFGDGTRLSIL.